These 21 T cell receptor beta chains came from one sample sequenced in a study of beta chain features in type 1 diabetes (dated by TCRdb to between 2018 and 2020). Libraries were constructed by the immunoSEQ multiplex PCR assay. The entire amount of isolated RNA was reverse transcribed using the High Capacity cDNA Reverse Transcription Kit, so the sequenced TCRB transcripts were expressed ones. As stored in TCRdb, this immuneACCESS dataset retains in-frame rearrangements with V and J assigned. A fraction of the clones does not appear; measured against another copy, unresolved V genes explain less than half of the discrepancy, and the remainder lacks a known reason. The sample table holds around 500,000 clones, of which over 10% were seen once. The ten largest make up 0.045% to 0.06% of the sample. What was sequenced was naive CD4+ T cells from blood. This specimen's cell subset or site label, per the study, means: true naive CD4+ T cells. Receptors originate from a woman younger than 30 in good health.

This clone turned up a few times. Written as DNA, the CDR3 is TGCGCCAGCAGAGAAGGTTTACTCACCTACGAGCAGTACTTC. Encoded protein: CASREGLLTYEQYF. The genes are TRBV5-1 and TRBJ2-7, with D uncertain. Trimming removed 5 bases from V and 2 bases from J, with 14 bases in between. Germline lookup yields CDR1 SGHRS and CDR2 YFSETQ. This CDR3 is built from 14 residues.

There are a few counts of this clone. V gene TRBV30 combines with J gene TRBJ1-3; D gene unclear. The V gene lost 0 bases and the J gene lost 2 bases, with 5 bases spanning the gap. The germline V gene has CDR1 GTSNPN and CDR2 SVGIG (reference sequence). The CDR3 is made up of 13 amino acids. The CDR3 DNA reads TGTGCCTGGAGTGTATCAACTGGAAACACCATATATTTT. It is translated as CAWSVSTGNTIYF.

This chain joins TRBV5-1 and TRBJ2-7, with 8 nucleotides matching TRBD2. The J segment lost 5 bases and the V segment lost 4 bases, leaving 11 bases of the junction unmatched. This CDR3 has 15 residues. Germline V gene sequence: CDR1 SGHRS, CDR2 YFSETQ. Written as DNA, the CDR3 is TGCGCCAGCAGCCCGGTGGGGACTAGTGTAGACGAGCAGTACTTC. Protein: CASSPVGTSVDEQYF.

This clone was seen a few times. This chain joins TRBV27 and TRBJ1-2, with D possibly matching TRBD1 (5 bases). Trimming removed 6 bases from V and 4 bases from J, with 18 bases in between. Per germline, CDR1 MNHEY and CDR2 SMNVEV (reference sequence). The CDR3 totals 15 residues. The CDR3 sequence: CASRELRWGGYGYTF. The CDR3 DNA is TGTGCCAGCAGAGAGTTACGGTGGGGGGGCTATGGCTACACCTTC.

This clone was seen only a few times. Here the CDR3 DNA reads TGTGCCAGCAGCTTATCTGGGACAGCGACAGATACGCAGTATTTT. Protein product: CASSLSGTATDTQYF. The chain couples TRBV7-3 to TRBJ2-3; 7 bases are shared with TRBD1. The CDR3 runs to 15 residues. Germline-derived CDR1 and CDR2 are SGHTA and FQGTGA. J gave up 3 bases and V 2 bases, and 5 bases lay outside the gene matches. The whole variable domain, filled in from reference TRBV7-3 and TRBJ2-3, reads GAGVSQTPSNKVTEKGKYVELRCDPISGHTALYWYRQSLGQGPEFLIYFQGTGAADDSGLPNDRFFAVRPEGSVSTLKIQRTERGDSAVYLCASSLSGTATDTQYFGPGTRLTVL.

This clone was seen more than once but under ten times. The chain has TRBV7-9 and TRBJ1-4, with TRBD1 matching over 9 bases. CDR3 length: 12 amino acids. Germline trimming cut 5 bases from V and 16 bases from J; bases unmatched to any gene: 8. Germline V CDR1 and CDR2: SEHNR, FQNEAQ (reference sequence). The CDR3 DNA reads TGTGCCAGCAGCAACCCAGGGGACAGGGCGTTTTTT. It is translated as CASSNPGDRAFF.

This clone turned up a few times. The V call is TRBV28, the J call TRBJ1-4; 7 nucleotides match TRBD1. CDR3 length: 15 amino acids. The germline CDR1 and CDR2 sequences are MDHEN and SYDVKM. V trimming: 7 bases; J trimming: 8 bases; junction bases outside the gene matches: 13. The CDR3 DNA reads as TGTGCCAGCACCCGTGAGGTCAGGGGGAAGGAAAAACTGTTTTTT. As protein: CASTREVRGKEKLFF.

The rearrangement links TRBV7-9 to TRBJ1-2, with D uncertain. Trimming removed 2 bases at V and 3 bases at J, with 10 bases between. Germline V CDR1 and CDR2: SEHNR, FQNEAQ (reference sequence). The CDR3 contains 14 residues. CDR3: CASSLSGEDYGYTF. CDR3 nucleotide sequence: TGTGCCAGCAGCTTATCTGGGGAGGACTATGGCTACACCTTC.

This rearrangement joins TRBV7-3 to TRBJ2-7; D is possibly TRBD1 (5 bases). V lost 1 base and J lost 3, with 10 bases in between. The CDR3 runs to 14 residues. Germline V gene lookup returns CDR1 SGHTA and CDR2 FQGTGA. Here the CDR3 reads CASSLRGGNYEQYF. The CDR3 nucleotides are TGTGCCAGCAGCTTAAGGGGCGGAAACTACGAGCAGTACTTC.

The chain carries TRBV7-2 and TRBJ2-5; D uncertain. V was cut by 0 bases and J by 1 base, with 9 bases left in between. CDR3 length: 15 residues. Looked up from germline, CDR1 is SGHTA and CDR2 is FQGNSA. The CDR3 DNA reads as TGTGCCAGCAGCTTAGCGCAGCCTACCCAAGAGACCCAGTACTTC. Translated, it gives CASSLAQPTQETQYF.

The chain links TRBV4-2 to TRBJ2-3; 10 nucleotides match TRBD1. Germline values: CDR1 LGHNA, CDR2 YNFKEQ. This CDR3 comprises 16 residues. V was clipped by 2 bases and J by 3 bases; unmatched bases: 5. CDR3 in amino acids: CASSQKPGQGTDTQYF. The DNA for the CDR3 is TGTGCCAGCAGCCAAAAACCGGGACAGGGGACAGATACGCAGTATTTT.

The chain links TRBV9 to TRBJ1-1; D gene ambiguous. V shed 4 bases and J shed 5 bases, with 12 bases lying between them. From germline, CDR1 is SGDLS and CDR2 YYNGEE. CDR3 size: 13 residues. DNA for the CDR3: TGTGCCAGCAGCAACTATCCGGGTACTGAAGCTTTCTTT. Protein: CASSNYPGTEAFF.

The rearrangement joins TRBV28 to TRBJ2-5, with 10 bases that match TRBD1. CDR1 is MDHEN and CDR2 is SYDVKM in the germline V gene. The CDR3 runs to 15 residues. Trimming cost V 6 bases and J 0 bases; bases outside gene matches: 4. This CDR3 is CASSQTGGHQETQYF. As DNA, the CDR3 is TGTGCCAGCAGCCAGACAGGGGGCCACCAAGAGACCCAGTACTTC.

The chain combines TRBV4-3 with TRBJ1-6; no definite D call. The CDR3 spans 14 residues. Germline V gene data show CDR1 as LGHNA and CDR2 as YSLEER. V lost 0 bases, J lost 7 bases, and 7 bases lay in between. The CDR3 sequence: CASSQDSRNSPLHF. In DNA, the CDR3 is TGCGCCAGCAGCCAAGATAGTAGGAATTCACCCCTCCACTTT.

Notes on this clone: At the DNA level, this CDR3 is encoded by other sequences in the same sample as well. The CDR3 sequence is CASSLTGTEAFF. The CDR3 DNA reads as TGTGCCAGCAGCTTAACGGGCACTGAAGCTTTCTTT. V gene TRBV7-3 combines with J gene TRBJ1-1; D is unresolved. V was shortened by 0 bases and J by 4 bases, with 3 bases between the two germline ends. The V gene's germline CDR1 is SGHTA and CDR2 FQGTGA. This CDR3 spans 12 amino acids.

In its sample, this clone was seen a few times. The sample carries other DNA sequences with the same CDR3. This chain links TRBV29-1 with TRBJ1-1, with D hard to call. CDR3 size: 10 residues. The ends were cut back, 4 bases at V and 7 bases at J, with 7 bases in the middle. Per the germline V gene, CDR1 is SQVTM and CDR2 is ANQGSEA. CDR3 in DNA: TGCAGCGTTGTAGGACTTGAAGCTTTCTTT. Translated: CSVVGLEAFF.

The rearrangement joins TRBV28 to TRBJ1-2, with 10 bases matching TRBD1. The CDR3 consists of 15 residues. V lost 8 bases to trimming and J lost 5 bases; unmatched junction nucleotides: 11. Germline assignment: CDR1 MDHEN and CDR2 SYDVKM. The CDR3 bases are TGTGCCAGCGACACCGGGACAGGGGTTGGTTATGGCTACACCTTC. It encodes CASDTGTGVGYGYTF.

The V call is TRBV6-1, the J call TRBJ2-1, with D unresolved. Germline CDR1 is MNHNS and CDR2 is SASEGT. The CDR3 covers 18 residues. V lost 1 base and J lost 4, with 20 bases in between. Here the CDR3 reads CASSEGVSRSLRYNEQFF. Written as DNA, the CDR3 is TGTGCCAGCAGTGAAGGTGTGTCCAGAAGCCTCCGTTACAATGAGCAGTTCTTC.

CDR3 bases: TGTGCCAGCAGCCGCCGGACTAGCGGCAATGAGCAGTTCTTC. Translated, it gives CASSRRTSGNEQFF. The chain employs TRBV4-2 and TRBJ2-1; 10 bases fit TRBD2. The CDR3 has 14 amino acids. J lost 6 bases, V lost 4 bases, and 3 bases had no gene match. Germline V gives CDR1 LGHNA, CDR2 YNFKEQ.

This chain joins TRBV10-3 and TRBJ2-1, with 12 bases aligning to TRBD1. Losses at the gene ends were 5 bases for V and 4 bases for J; bases not matched to a gene: 18. CDR1 and CDR2 (germline): ENHRY, SYGVKD. The CDR3 has 20 residues. The CDR3 loop is CAISMPGQGAQTTAYNEQFF. In DNA, the CDR3 is TGTGCCATCAGTATGCCGGGACAGGGGGCGCAAACAACGGCATACAATGAGCAGTTCTTC.

This clone has more than one count but fewer than ten. Other DNA sequences within the sample encode an identical CDR3. This chain links TRBV29-1 with TRBJ1-1; TRBD1 aligns across 7 bases. V shed 6 bases, J shed 1 base, and the junction held 5 bases outside the gene matches. From germline, CDR1 is SQVTM and CDR2 ANQGSEA. This CDR3 has 13 residues. The CDR3 sequence: CSVEGQPNTEAFF. As DNA, the CDR3 is TGCAGCGTGGAGGGACAGCCGAACACTGAAGCTTTCTTT. Full variable domain (remainder filled in from reference TRBV29-1 and TRBJ1-1): SAVISQKPSRDICQRGTSLTIQCQVDSQVTMMFWYRQQPGQSLTLIATANQGSEATYESGFVIDKFPISRPNLTFSTLTVSNMSPEDSSIYLCSVEGQPNTEAFFGQGTRLTVV.